This TCR beta chain was sequenced during a study of control samples from healthy donors and cancer patients. In germline, CDR1 is SGHRS, CDR2 YFSETQ. The length of the CDR3 is 16 residues. V gave up 4 bases and J gave up 9 bases, with 20 bases separating them. Clones were sequenced by immunoSEQ multiplex PCR, and TCRdb holds only the in-frame ones, with some missing. This sample has about 16,000 clones, with approximately 88% found just once. Source material: PBMCs. The V call is TRBV5-1, the J call TRBJ1-6, with D perhaps matching TRBD1 (6 bases). This clonotype was sampled from a man in his 60s with head and neck cancer. The CDR3 sequence is CASSGFGTLEGSPLHF. CDR3 nucleotides: TGCGCCAGCAGCGGCTTCGGGACACTCGAGGGTTCACCCCTCCACTTT.